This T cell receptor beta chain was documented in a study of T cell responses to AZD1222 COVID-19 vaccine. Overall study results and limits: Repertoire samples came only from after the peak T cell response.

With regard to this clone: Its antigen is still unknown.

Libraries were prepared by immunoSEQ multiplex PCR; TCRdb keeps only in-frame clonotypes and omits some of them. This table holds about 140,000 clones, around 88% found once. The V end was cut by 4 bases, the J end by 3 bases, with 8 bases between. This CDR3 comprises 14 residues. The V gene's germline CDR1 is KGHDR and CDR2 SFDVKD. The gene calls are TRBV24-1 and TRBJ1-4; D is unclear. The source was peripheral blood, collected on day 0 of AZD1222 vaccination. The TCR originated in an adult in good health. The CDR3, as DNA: TGTGCCACCAGTGAAGGAGGGCCTAATGAAAAACTGTTTTTT. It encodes CATSEGGPNEKLFF.